What follows describes a single T cell receptor (beta chain). The antigen is unknown. The assay was immunoSEQ multiplex PCR, and TCRdb's table has in-frame clones only and misses some. Of approximately 590,000 clones detected, 95% to 96% appear once; the ten largest clones hold about 0.11%. CD8 cells regarded as naive lacked CD45RO, were positively chosen for CCR7, and omitted terminally differentiated effector memory CD45RA+ cells. Those who donated, Caucasian adults without exception, all lived in Nashville, Tennessee. This sample was taken from a study of shared clonotypes between healthy human individuals. Study outcomes and limitations: Naive CD4 clonotypes were shared across several donors at about 5.3%. What limited the represented genetic and exposure-history diversity was the small number of donors. Clonotypes not shared had lower generation probabilities than those common to all four donors.

The receptor comes from a woman in her thirties in good health. The material sequenced was naive CD8+ T cells sorted from blood.

The CDR3 DNA is TGTGCCAGCACCCCCACTAGCGGAGTCGGCAGCTCCTACGAGCAGTACTTC. Its translation: CASTPTSGVGSSYEQYF. J is TRBJ2-7 and V is TRBV28; 8 nucleotides align to TRBD2. V shed 7 bases, J shed 0 bases, and the junction held 14 bases outside the gene matches. The CDR3 extends over 17 amino acids. CDR1 MDHEN and CDR2 SYDVKM come from the germline V gene. The variable domain in full, completed from reference TRBV28 and TRBJ2-7, reads DVKVTQSSRYLVKRTGEKVFLECVQDMDHENMFWYRQDPGLGLRLIYFSYDVKMKEKGDIPEGYSVSREKKERFSLILESASTNQTSMYLCASTPTSGVGSSYEQYFGPGTRLTVT.